The present TCR beta chain was sequenced within a study of blood T cell repertoires in COVID-19 (TCRdb year 2020). Broadly, across the study: The collaborator samples originated in the United States, Italy and Spain and spanned the acute and convalescent phases of COVID-19. The sample metadata nearly always contained a de-identified subject ID, COVID-19 status, age in years and sex. A freely available public database, intended as a resource for researchers studying the immune response to SARS-CoV-2, is where the repertoires were released. Deeply sampled blood TCRbeta repertoires from subjects exposed to, actively infected with, or recovered from COVID-19 were included in the dataset. Samples were obtained from the ongoing ImmuneRACE study (first 160 participants) and from some 1,200 subjects provided by 6 global collaborators. HLA class I and class II types, where available, came from metadata supplied by the sample provider rather than from assay-based typing. The prospective study material was composed of cDNA or gDNA derived from T cells, B-cell-depleted T cells, or PBMCs.

TCRbeta CDR3 regions were amplified from genomic DNA by means of the immunoSEQ Assay, a bias-controlled multiplex PCR. As for the authors' bioinformatics: Within the assay, amplification of reference gene primers was used to estimate how many nucleated cells each sample contained. Sequence reads were collapsed and filtered to measure the absolute abundance of every unique TCRbeta CDR3 rearrangement. Productive Simpson clonality was computed per sample as the square root of Simpson's diversity index over productive rearrangements. TCRdb took this table from immuneACCESS and kept in-frame rearrangements with V and J called. Such tables lack part of the clones; where checked against another copy, unresolved V genes explain under half of the gap, and the rest is unexplained. From that table come the V and J calls and clone size; the DNA was used to work out D and trimming. This sample comprises roughly 41,000 clones, 70% to 90% of them detected only once. The ten top clones hold 12% of the sample.

Note on this clone: Its antigen is not yet known. Within one base of it there is no much larger clone, and no base qualities were kept.

Each collaborating institution followed its own protocols to collect whole blood in K2EDTA tubes. For TCRbeta analysis, collaborator samples were shipped as frozen whole blood, as isolated PBMCs, or as DNA extracted from either sample type. Spanning cysteine to phenylalanine, the CDR3 consists of 16 amino acids. Of the read, only the CDR3 DNA is kept; its 48 bases are in frame from base 1. Based on the germline V gene, the CDR1 and CDR2 sequences are KGHSH and LQKENI. V lost 4 bases and J lost 5 bases, and the count of bases not matched to a germline gene is 8. On the study overall, not on this receptor specifically: The quantity of clinical and demographic metadata differed by source and by participant and was supplied without curation.

The rearrangement joined TRBV18 to TRBJ2-7, with 13 bases in between that match TRBD2. The material sequenced was peripheral blood. The receptor comes from a man between 60 and 75 years old with active COVID-19. Here the CDR3 is given as CASSLWTSGSMNEQYF. The DNA sequence is TGTGCCAGCTCACTCTGGACTAGCGGGAGCATGAACGAGCAGTACTTC. The entire variable domain, with the stretches around the CDR3 drawn from the reference TRBV18 and TRBJ2-7 proteins, is NAGVMQNPRHLVRRRGQEARLRCSPMKGHSHVYWYRQLPEEGLKFMVYLQKENIIDESGMPKERFSAEFPKEGPSILRIQQVVRGDSAAYFCASSLWTSGSMNEQYFGPGTRLTVT.